This TCR beta chain was identified during a study of blood T cell repertoires in COVID-19. Study summary: The samples span acute and convalescent COVID-19 from the United States, Italy and Spain.

TCRdb's copy holds only in-frame clones and misses some; the assay was immunoSEQ multiplex PCR. Among 80,000 to 90,000 clones listed, approximately 86% were seen once. A single count supports this clone. The CDR3 has 15 residues. Germline-derived CDR1 and CDR2 are LNHDA and SQIVND (reference sequence). The V and J ends lost 8 bases and 0 bases respectively, with 15 bases between them. Sequences were obtained from peripheral blood. The source of this sequence is a man of 80 years or more with active or convalescent COVID-19. The chain carries TRBV19 and TRBJ2-3, with TRBD1 as a possible D gene (6 bases). The CDR3: CASPPQGSSTDTQYF. The CDR3 DNA reads as TGTGCCAGTCCCCCCCAGGGGTCCAGCACAGATACGCAGTATTTT.